This T cell receptor beta chain was captured by sequencing in a study of shared clonotypes between healthy human individuals. CD45RA+ naive and CD45RA-negative memory subsets were separated from CD4+ cells. Concerning this clone itself: The antigen is undetermined.

The CDR3 is made up of 16 amino acids. Trimming took 7 bases from V and 3 from J; bases not matched to a gene: 7. Germline CDR1 and CDR2: MDHEN and SYDVKM. Libraries were prepared by immunoSEQ multiplex PCR; TCRdb keeps only in-frame clonotypes and omits some of them. Among over a million clones listed, 96% were seen once. General study results and limits: Few donors limited the genetic and exposure-history diversity represented.

The source material was naive CD4+ T cells sorted from blood. The sample's subset: CD45RA+ positively selected. The genes are TRBV28 and TRBJ2-2; 11 bases map to TRBD2. The origin of this receptor is a man aged 25 to 40 in good health. CDR3 region: CASTIKGLADTGELFF. The CDR3 bases are TGTGCCAGCACCATAAAGGGACTAGCGGACACCGGGGAGCTGTTTTTT.